A selection of T cell receptor beta chains follows, all from one sample in a study of T cells in Graves' hyperthyroidism and ophthalmopathy. TCRdb re-derived calls from the multiplex PCR reads in MiXCR, one entry per CDR3 protein. The sample holds hundreds of thousands of distinct CDR3 sequences, about 17% seen once. The sample comprised blood. These receptor sequences come from a woman aged 30 to 39 with Graves' hyperthyroidism. The CDR3 runs from the conserved cysteine through the conserved F or W. A D gene is named only where the DNA matches it firmly. Clone size is shown for a subset of rows, as once, few, many or a class of expanded clone.

size,V,J,D,CDR3,DNA
-,TRBV10-3,TRBJ2-2,-,CAISPRQDTGELFF,TGTGCCATCAGTCCCCGACAGGACACCGGGGAGCTGTTTTTT
many,TRBV24-1,TRBJ2-1,-,CATSDNSGVLDEQFF,TGTGCCACCAGTGACAACAGCGGAGTCCTCGATGAGCAGTTCTTC
few,TRBV29-1,TRBJ2-5,TRBD2,CSATSDGETQYF,TGCAGCGCGACTAGCGACGGGGAGACCCAGTACTTC
-,TRBV11-2,TRBJ1-3,-,CASSSNPRSGNTIYF,TGTGCCAGCAGCTCCAACCCACGGTCCGGAAACACCATATATTTT
many,TRBV6-1,TRBJ1-1,-,CASSERRGKNTEAFF,TGTGCCAGCAGTGAACGGAGAGGTAAGAACACTGAAGCTTTCTTT
many,TRBV30,TRBJ1-2,-,CACGDYGYTF,TGTGCCTGCGGTGACTATGGCTACACCTTC
-,TRBV6-6,TRBJ2-7,-,CASSYSYSPPGTSYEQYF,TGTGCCAGCAGTTACTCGTACTCACCTCCCGGGACCTCCTACGAGCAGTACTTC
many,TRBV24-1,TRBJ2-7,TRBD2,CATSWGGEQYF,TGTGCCACCAGTTGGGGGGGCGAGCAGTACTTC
few,TRBV5-1,TRBJ1-2,TRBD1,CASSLAQGANGYTF,TGCGCCAGCAGCTTAGCCCAGGGGGCAAATGGCTACACCTTC
few,TRBV20-1,TRBJ2-1,TRBD2,CSALSGSFYNEQFF,TGCAGTGCCCTTAGCGGGAGTTTCTACAATGAGCAGTTCTTC
-,TRBV4-2,TRBJ1-3,TRBD1,CASSQDRVLLGNTIYF,TGTGCCAGCAGCCAGGACAGGGTATTACTTGGAAACACCATATATTTT
few,TRBV20-1,TRBJ1-5,-,CSANTGLYNQPQHF,TGCAGTGCTAATACGGGACTGTACAATCAGCCCCAGCATTTT
-,TRBV29-1,TRBJ2-2,-,CSVEDREQNTGELFF,TGCAGCGTTGAAGATCGGGAACAGAACACCGGGGAGCTGTTTTTT
many,TRBV6-1,TRBJ2-1,TRBD1,CASSERTGIYNEQFF,TGTGCCAGCAGTGAACGGACAGGAATCTACAATGAGCAGTTCTTC
few,TRBV28,TRBJ1-1,TRBD1,CASTPGTGRMNTEAFF,TGTGCCAGCACCCCCGGGACAGGGCGCATGAACACTGAAGCTTTCTTT
-,TRBV6-2/TRBV6-3,TRBJ2-1,TRBD2,CASSWGLAGVSHNEQFF,TGTGCCAGCAGCTGGGGACTAGCGGGAGTTTCCCACAATGAGCAGTTCTTC
-,TRBV29-1,TRBJ2-7,-,CSVETRDTGSYEQYF,TGCAGCGTTGAGACGCGGGACACGGGCTCCTACGAGCAGTACTTC
-,TRBV24-1,TRBJ2-1,TRBD2,CATSDSRTGGVDEQFF,TGTGCCACCAGTGATTCCAGGACCGGGGGGGTAGATGAGCAGTTCTTC
few,TRBV20-1,TRBJ2-2,TRBD2,CSASLGLGNTGELFF,TGCAGTGCTAGTTTAGGACTAGGGAACACCGGGGAGCTGTTTTTT
-,TRBV3-1,TRBJ1-1,TRBD1,CASSQTGRDTEAFF,TGTGCCAGCAGCCAGACAGGGAGGGACACTGAAGCTTTCTTT
many,TRBV11-3,TRBJ2-1,TRBD2,CASSTQTSSVFF,TGTGCCAGCAGCACCCAGACTAGCTCCGTGTTCTTC
-,TRBV20-1,TRBJ1-4,TRBD1,CSARDSGQVNEKLFF,TGCAGTGCTAGAGACTCCGGACAGGTTAATGAAAAACTGTTTTTT
many,TRBV6-2/TRBV6-3,TRBJ1-1,-,CASSYRGDKKNTEAFF,TGTGCCAGCAGTTACAGAGGGGATAAGAAGAACACTGAAGCTTTCTTT
-,TRBV7-2,TRBJ2-3,-,CASSLEVLRRGARDTQYF,TGTGCCAGCAGCTTAGAAGTTTTGCGCCGGGGGGCGAGAGATACGCAGTATTTT
few,TRBV6-1,TRBJ1-6,-,CASSGGNRNSPLHF,TGTGCCAGCAGTGGGGGCAACAGGAATTCACCCCTCCACTTT
many,TRBV11-2,TRBJ2-5,TRBD2,CASSFTTSGQETQYF,TGTGCCAGCAGCTTTACGACTAGCGGCCAAGAGACCCAGTACTTC
-,TRBV6-2/TRBV6-3,TRBJ2-1,-,CASSPDSPYYEQFF,TGTGCCAGCAGTCCGGACAGTCCCTACTACGAGCAGTTCTTC
-,TRBV13,TRBJ2-7,-,CATTSGLRRYEQYF,TGTGCCACCACCTCCGGCCTACGACGGTACGAGCAGTACTTC
-,TRBV27,TRBJ1-1,-,CASRVLGANTEAFF,TGTGCCAGCAGAGTGTTGGGGGCGAACACTGAAGCTTTCTTT
many,TRBV11-2,TRBJ2-3,-,CASSLTDYTQYF,TGTGCCAGCAGCCTGACTGATTATACGCAGTATTTT
many,TRBV11-2,TRBJ2-1,-,CASSLTFNEQFF,TGTGCCAGCAGCCTAACTTTCAATGAGCAGTTCTTC
many,TRBV20-1,TRBJ2-7,TRBD2,CSARTSAAYEQYF,TGCAGTGCTAGAACTAGCGCAGCCTACGAGCAGTACTTC
many,TRBV28,TRBJ1-3,-,CASSQGSGNTIYF,TGTGCCAGCAGCCAGGGGAGCGGAAACACCATATATTTT
many,TRBV20-1,TRBJ1-6,-,CSARGAGNSPLHF,TGCAGTGCTAGGGGGGCTGGTAATTCACCCCTCCACTTT
-,TRBV20-1,TRBJ1-5,TRBD1,CSARDSRRTGRAQHF,TGCAGTGCTAGAGATAGCCGCCGGACAGGGAGAGCCCAGCATTTT
many,TRBV7-9,TRBJ1-5,TRBD1,CASSAWTGSTDPGQPQHF,TGTGCCAGCAGCGCCTGGACAGGTTCGACTGACCCGGGTCAGCCCCAGCATTTT
many,TRBV11-2,TRBJ2-5,-,CASSLDSEETQYF,TGTGCCAGCAGCTTAGACTCCGAAGAGACCCAGTACTTC
-,TRBV5-1,TRBJ1-6,-,CASKFRDSPLHF,TGTGCCAGCAAGTTTCGGGATTCACCCCTCCACTTT
few,TRBV6-1,TRBJ1-6,-,CASKRGGGSPLHF,TGTGCCAGCAAACGGGGGGGCGGTTCACCCCTCCACTTT
many,TRBV28,TRBJ2-3,TRBD2,CASRDRGLAGRYTDTQYF,TGTGCCAGCAGAGACCGCGGACTAGCGGGGCGCTACACAGATACGCAGTATTTT
many,TRBV28,TRBJ1-5,-,CASSLKSVRRSINQPQHF,TGTGCCAGCAGTTTAAAGTCGGTCAGAAGATCTATCAATCAGCCCCAGCATTTT
few,TRBV4-1,TRBJ2-7,TRBD2,CASSQDPGLAGQRGYEQYF,TGCGCCAGCAGCCAAGACCCAGGACTAGCGGGCCAAAGGGGCTACGAGCAGTACTTC
many,TRBV20-1,TRBJ2-4,TRBD2,CSARPSGKNIQYF,TGCAGTGCTAGGCCTAGCGGGAAAAACATTCAGTACTTC
-,TRBV9,TRBJ2-2,-,CASSVAKGLAINTGELFF,TGTGCCAGCAGCGTAGCTAAGGGGCTAGCGATTAACACCGGGGAGCTGTTTTTT
many,TRBV30,TRBJ2-1,TRBD2,CAWSESASGIEQFF,TGTGCCTGGAGTGAGTCCGCTAGCGGGATTGAGCAGTTCTTC
-,TRBV10-1,TRBJ2-3,-,CASSENSGGTDTQYF,TGCGCCAGCAGTGAGAATAGCGGTGGCACAGATACGCAGTATTTT
-,TRBV10-3,TRBJ1-4,-,CAISTAGGEKLFF,TGTGCCATCAGTACAGCCGGGGGGGAAAAACTGTTTTTT
few,TRBV29-1,TRBJ1-2,TRBD1,CSAGQRNYGYTF,TGCAGTGCGGGACAGAGAAACTATGGCTACACCTTC
many,TRBV2,TRBJ1-3,-,CASVQGSGNTIYF,TGTGCCAGTGTACAGGGCTCCGGAAACACCATATATTTT
many,TRBV28,TRBJ1-1,-,CASSLAARTDTEAFF,TGTGCCAGCAGTTTAGCGGCTCGGACGGACACTGAAGCTTTCTTT
many,TRBV30,TRBJ2-7,-,CAWTGGAGYEQYF,TGTGCCTGGACTGGGGGTGCGGGATACGAGCAGTACTTC
-,TRBV6-2/TRBV6-3,TRBJ2-1,-,CASSYAGTNNEQFF,TGTGCCAGCAGTTACGCGGGTACCAACAATGAGCAGTTCTTC
-,TRBV9,TRBJ2-1,-,CASSDERAGSNEQFF,TGTGCCAGCAGCGACGAACGGGCAGGGAGCAATGAGCAGTTCTTC